This T cell receptor beta chain appears in the sequencing data of a study of technical replicates of blood from a few donors. This clone came up a few times. This sample includes further DNA sequences coding for the same CDR3. Profiling relied on immunoSEQ multiplex PCR, and the TCRdb table lists in-frame clones only, not all of them. Among approximately 66,000 clones listed, over 75% were seen once. The CDR3 is made up of 14 amino acids. Germline V gives CDR1 SGHTA, CDR2 FQGNSA. The V and J ends lost 1 base and 5 bases respectively, with 8 bases between them. The sequence derives from a human donor in good health. Some clones in this sample may be carry-over from other donors' samples. The chain carries TRBV7-2 and TRBJ1-4, with D perhaps TRBD1 (6 bases). Sequences were obtained from PBMCs. CDR3 protein: CASSLGQGNEKLFF. CDR3 sequence (DNA): TGTGCCAGCAGCTTAGGGCAGGGGAATGAAAAACTGTTTTTT.